Listed here are 14 T cell receptor beta chains from one sample, sequenced in a study of pediatric ulcerative colitis. TCRdb's copy holds only in-frame clones and misses some; the assay was immunoSEQ multiplex PCR. The sample lists about 60,000 clones, around 86% occurring once. Sequenced sample: blood. These receptors came from a boy aged 5-17 years who was a control in a study of pediatric ulcerative colitis.

The chain links TRBV4-1 to TRBJ2-1, with 10 bases fitting TRBD2. The V gene end was trimmed by 3 bases and the J gene end by 7 bases; junction bases not matched to a gene: 12. CDR1 and CDR2 (germline): MGHRA, YSYEKL. The CDR3 runs to 17 residues. CDR3 sequence reads: CASSQPTSGRATNEQFF. The CDR3 DNA sequence: TGCGCCAGCAGCCAGCCAACAAGCGGGAGGGCCACAAATGAGCAGTTCTTC.

The gene calls are TRBV9 and TRBJ2-5; no definite D call. The CDR3 is made up of 14 amino acids. V dropped 0 bases and J dropped 5 bases, with 11 bases sitting between them. Germline V lookup: CDR1 SGDLS, CDR2 YYNGEE. CDR3 region: CASSVDPGWETQYF. CDR3 coding DNA: TGTGCCAGCAGCGTAGATCCGGGTTGGGAGACCCAGTACTTC.

The chain recombines TRBV4-1 with TRBJ2-1; TRBD1 agrees at 9 bases. V dropped 4 bases and J dropped 4; count of bases not matched to a gene: 11. Germline CDR1 is MGHRA and CDR2 is YSYEKL. CDR3 length: 17 amino acids. The CDR3 coding sequence is TGCGCCAGCAGCCCAAGAGGGGGACAGGGATTTTACAATGAGCAGTTCTTC. Translated, it gives CASSPRGGQGFYNEQFF.

The V call is TRBV5-1, the J call TRBJ2-2; 9 bases match TRBD2. The J segment lost 3 bases and the V segment lost 6 bases, leaving 0 bases of the junction unmatched. Germline V gene lookup returns CDR1 SGHRS and CDR2 YFSETQ. CDR3 length: 13 residues. CDR3 nucleotides: TGCGCCAGCATAGCGGGGGACACCGGGGAGCTGTTTTTT. This gives the protein CASIAGDTGELFF.

The chain joins TRBV27 to TRBJ2-7; perhaps TRBD2 as D (5 bases). CDR3 size: 13 residues. The germline V gene encodes CDR1 MNHEY and CDR2 SMNVEV (reference sequence). V lost 3 bases, J lost 3 bases, and 9 bases lay in between. CDR3 in DNA: TGTGCCAGCAGTTTCCGCCGGGGCTACGAGCAGTACTTC. Protein: CASSFRRGYEQYF.

The chain couples TRBV5-8 to TRBJ2-7; the D gene is possibly TRBD1 (6 bases). V was pared by 6 bases and J by 5 bases, with 21 bases between. There are 15 residues in the CDR3. The germline V gene encodes CDR1 SGHTS and CDR2 YDEGEE. CDR3 DNA: TGTGCCAGCACCTGGGTGGTACAGGGAGAAAACGAGCAGTACTTC. Amino acids: CASTWVVQGENEQYF. Looking up the rest from reference TRBV5-8 and TRBJ2-7 gives the full variable domain: EAGVTQSPTHLIKTRGQQATLRCSPISGHTSVYWYQQALGLGLQFLLWYDEGEERNRGNFPPRFSGRQFPNYSSELNVNALELEDSALYLCASTWVVQGENEQYFGPGTRLTVT.

J is TRBJ1-2 and V is TRBV2; the D gene is possibly TRBD1 (6 bases). The CDR3 runs 13 residues. Germline V lookup: CDR1 SNHLY, CDR2 FYNNEI. The V end lost 7 bases, the J end lost 2 bases, and 11 bases lay between the germline ends. CDR3 in amino acids: CASTLDRNYGYTF. CDR3 coding DNA: TGTGCCAGCACGCTTGACAGGAACTATGGCTACACCTTC.

The CDR3: CASSFSPGQGDTGELFF. In DNA, the CDR3 is TGTGCCAGCAGTTTCTCTCCGGGACAGGGGGACACCGGGGAGCTGTTTTTT. The chain recombines TRBV28 with TRBJ2-2; 11 nucleotides line up with TRBD1. Germline trimming cut 3 bases from V and 3 bases from J; bases unmatched to any gene: 6. Germline V gene data show CDR1 as MDHEN and CDR2 as SYDVKM. CDR3 size: 17 residues.

The CDR3 is CASRLDGGAENEQFF. CDR3 nucleotide sequence: TGTGCCAGCAGACTTGACGGGGGGGCCGAGAATGAGCAGTTCTTC. This chain uses TRBV7-2 with TRBJ2-1; 8 bases line up with TRBD2. CDR1 and CDR2 from the germline V gene are SGHTA and FQGNSA. Unmatched junction bases numbered 11, after V lost 6 bases and J lost 7 bases. CDR3 length equals 15 residues.

V and J are TRBV10-3 and TRBJ2-7; a possible D gene is TRBD1 (5 bases). Trimming took 7 bases from V and 5 from J, leaving 18 bases between them. CDR1 is ENHRY, CDR2 SYGVKD, per germline. The CDR3 is 14 residues long. CDR3 nucleotide sequence: TGTGCCATCAATCCAGGGCGAGGCTTCAACGAGCAGTACTTC. It encodes CAINPGRGFNEQYF.

This chain links TRBV10-1 with TRBJ2-2; D is undetermined. V dropped 2 bases and J dropped 5 bases, with 12 bases sitting between them. The CDR3 spans 15 residues. From germline, CDR1 is WNHNN and CDR2 SYGVQD (reference sequence). CDR3 in DNA: TGCGCCAGCAGTGAGATACGGGTAAGGACCGGGGAGCTGTTTTTT. Translating it yields CASSEIRVRTGELFF.

The sample holds a few counts of this clone. The chain couples TRBV6-5 to TRBJ2-5, with D tentatively TRBD1 (6 bases). Germline values: CDR1 MNHEY, CDR2 SVGAGI. The germline V and J ends were trimmed by 1 base and 7 bases, with 16 bases remaining between them. The CDR3 contains 15 residues. CDR3 region: CASSYFQGKDGTQYF. CDR3 DNA: TGTGCCAGCAGTTACTTTCAGGGGAAAGACGGGACCCAGTACTTC.

This rearrangement joins TRBV7-9 to TRBJ2-5; D might be TRBD1 or TRBD2, each matching 5 bases. CDR3 length: 18 residues. V lost 5 bases to trimming and J lost 0 bases, with 22 bases between them. The germline CDR1 and CDR2 sequences are SEHNR and FQNEAQ (reference sequence). CDR3 protein: CASSTPFRDPRYQETQYF. For the CDR3, the DNA is TGTGCCAGCAGCACGCCTTTCCGGGACCCTAGGTACCAAGAGACCCAGTACTTC.

The table lists this clone with a count of one. The chain joins TRBV6-5 to TRBJ2-1, with TRBD2 as a possible D gene (6 bases). Germline V gene lookup returns CDR1 MNHEY and CDR2 SVGAGI. The CDR3 consists of 15 residues. The V end was cut by 5 bases, the J end by 4 bases, with 15 bases between. In DNA, the CDR3 is TGTGCCAGCAGTCAAAAATTCGGGACTTACAATGAGCAGTTCTTC. Residues: CASSQKFGTYNEQFF.